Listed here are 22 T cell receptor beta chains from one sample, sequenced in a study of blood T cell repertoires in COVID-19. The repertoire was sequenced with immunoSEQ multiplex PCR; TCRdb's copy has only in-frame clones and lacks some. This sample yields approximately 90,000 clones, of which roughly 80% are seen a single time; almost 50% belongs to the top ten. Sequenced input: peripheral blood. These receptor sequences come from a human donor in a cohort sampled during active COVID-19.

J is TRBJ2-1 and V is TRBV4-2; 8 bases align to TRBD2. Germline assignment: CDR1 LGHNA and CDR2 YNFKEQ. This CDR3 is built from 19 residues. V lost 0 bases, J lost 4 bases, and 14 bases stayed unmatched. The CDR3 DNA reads TGTGCCAGCAGCCAAGATCGTGGGGGAAGCGGGGGATTTTACAATGAGCAGTTCTTC. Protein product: CASSQDRGGSGGFYNEQFF.

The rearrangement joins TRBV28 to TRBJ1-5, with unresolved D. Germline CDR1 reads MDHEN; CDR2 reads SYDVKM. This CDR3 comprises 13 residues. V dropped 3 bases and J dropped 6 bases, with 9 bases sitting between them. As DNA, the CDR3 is TGTGCCAGCAGTTTTGGCCATTCTCAGCCCCAGCATTTT. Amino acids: CASSFGHSQPQHF. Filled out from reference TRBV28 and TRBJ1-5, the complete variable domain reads DVKVTQSSRYLVKRTGEKVFLECVQDMDHENMFWYRQDPGLGLRLIYFSYDVKMKEKGDIPEGYSVSREKKERFSLILESASTNQTSMYLCASSFGHSQPQHFGDGTRLSIL.

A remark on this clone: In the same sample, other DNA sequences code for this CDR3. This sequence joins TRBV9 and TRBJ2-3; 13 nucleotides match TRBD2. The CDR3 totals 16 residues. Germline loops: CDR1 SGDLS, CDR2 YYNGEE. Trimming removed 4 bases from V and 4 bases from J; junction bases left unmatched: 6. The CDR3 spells CASSPRTSGSADTQYF. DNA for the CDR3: TGTGCCAGCAGCCCAAGGACTAGCGGGAGCGCAGATACGCAGTATTTT.

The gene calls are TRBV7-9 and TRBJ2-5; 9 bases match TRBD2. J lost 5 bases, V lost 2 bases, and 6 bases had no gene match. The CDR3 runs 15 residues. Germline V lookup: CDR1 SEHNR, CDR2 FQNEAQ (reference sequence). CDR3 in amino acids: CASSLTSGFGETQYF. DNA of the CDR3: TGTGCCAGCAGCTTAACTAGCGGGTTCGGGGAGACCCAGTACTTC. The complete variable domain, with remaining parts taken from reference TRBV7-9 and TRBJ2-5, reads DTGVSQNPRHKITKRGQNVTFRCDPISEHNRLYWYRQTLGQGPEFLTYFQNEAQLEKSRLLSDRFSAERPKGSFSTLEIQRTEQGDSAMYLCASSLTSGFGETQYFGPGTRLLVL.

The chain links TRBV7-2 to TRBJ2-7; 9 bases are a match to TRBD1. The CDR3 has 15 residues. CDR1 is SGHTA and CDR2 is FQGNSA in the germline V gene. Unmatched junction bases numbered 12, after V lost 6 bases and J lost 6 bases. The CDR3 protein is CASSQGQGSHLEQYF. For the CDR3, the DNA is TGTGCCAGCAGTCAAGGACAGGGGTCGCACCTCGAGCAGTACTTC.

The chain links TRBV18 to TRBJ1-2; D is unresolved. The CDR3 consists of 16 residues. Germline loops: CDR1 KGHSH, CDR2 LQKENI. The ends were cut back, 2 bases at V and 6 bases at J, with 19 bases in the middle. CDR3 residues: CASSPSPGTEVDGYTF. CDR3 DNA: TGTGCCAGCTCACCATCACCGGGCACGGAGGTGGATGGCTACACCTTC.

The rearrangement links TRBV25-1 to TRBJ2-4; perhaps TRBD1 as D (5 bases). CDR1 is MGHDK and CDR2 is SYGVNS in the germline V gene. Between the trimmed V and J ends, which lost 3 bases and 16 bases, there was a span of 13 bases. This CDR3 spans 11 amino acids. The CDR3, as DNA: TGTGCCAGCAGTGATGGGGCGTCCCCTTACTTC. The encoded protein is CASSDGASPYF.

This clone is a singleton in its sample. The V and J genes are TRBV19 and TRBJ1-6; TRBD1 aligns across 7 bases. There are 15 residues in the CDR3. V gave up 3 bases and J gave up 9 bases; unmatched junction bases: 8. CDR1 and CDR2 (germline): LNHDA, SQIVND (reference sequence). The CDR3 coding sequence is TGTGCCAGTAGTATTGCGCCAGGGGGTACTTCACCCCTCCACTTT. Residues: CASSIAPGGTSPLHF.

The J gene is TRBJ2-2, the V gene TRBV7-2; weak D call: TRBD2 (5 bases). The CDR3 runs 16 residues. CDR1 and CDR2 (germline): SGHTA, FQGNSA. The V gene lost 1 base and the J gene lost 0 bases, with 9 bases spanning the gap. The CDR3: CASSLVPGTNTGELFF. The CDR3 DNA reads TGTGCCAGCAGCTTAGTCCCGGGAACGAACACCGGGGAGCTGTTTTTT.

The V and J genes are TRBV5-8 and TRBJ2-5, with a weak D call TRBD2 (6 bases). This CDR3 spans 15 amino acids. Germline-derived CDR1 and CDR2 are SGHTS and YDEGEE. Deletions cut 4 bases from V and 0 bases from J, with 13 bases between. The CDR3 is CASSPGRGYQETQYF. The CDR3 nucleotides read TGTGCCAGCAGCCCGGGACGGGGGTACCAAGAGACCCAGTACTTC. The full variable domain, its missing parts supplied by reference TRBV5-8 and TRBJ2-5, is EAGVTQSPTHLIKTRGQQATLRCSPISGHTSVYWYQQALGLGLQFLLWYDEGEERNRGNFPPRFSGRQFPNYSSELNVNALELEDSALYLCASSPGRGYQETQYFGPGTRLLVL.

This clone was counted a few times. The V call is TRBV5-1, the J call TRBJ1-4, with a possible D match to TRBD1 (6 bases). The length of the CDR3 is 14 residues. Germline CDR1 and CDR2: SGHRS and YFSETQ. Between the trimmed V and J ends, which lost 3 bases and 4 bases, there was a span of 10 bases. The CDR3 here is CASSWQGYNEKLFF. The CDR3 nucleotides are TGCGCCAGCAGCTGGCAGGGGTATAATGAAAAACTGTTTTTT.

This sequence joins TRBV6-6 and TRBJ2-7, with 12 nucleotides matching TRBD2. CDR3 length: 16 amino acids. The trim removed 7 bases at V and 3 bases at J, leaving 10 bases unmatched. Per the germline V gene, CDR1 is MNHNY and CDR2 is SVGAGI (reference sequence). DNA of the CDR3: TGTGCCAGCATTTGGGTCCTAGCGGGAGGGAGCTACGAGCAGTACTTC. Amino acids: CASIWVLAGGSYEQYF.

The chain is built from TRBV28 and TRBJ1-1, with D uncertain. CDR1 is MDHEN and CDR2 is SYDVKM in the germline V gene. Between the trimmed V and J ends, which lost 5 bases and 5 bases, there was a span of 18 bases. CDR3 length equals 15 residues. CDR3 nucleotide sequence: TGTGCCAGCAGTCCTCCCCTCCCCAAGGAGACTGAAGCTTTCTTT. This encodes CASSPPLPKETEAFF.

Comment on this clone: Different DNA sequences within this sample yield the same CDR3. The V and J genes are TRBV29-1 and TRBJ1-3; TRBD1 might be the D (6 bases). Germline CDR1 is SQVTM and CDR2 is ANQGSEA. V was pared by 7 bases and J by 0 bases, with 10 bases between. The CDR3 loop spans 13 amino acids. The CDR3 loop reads CSAGQSSGNTIYF. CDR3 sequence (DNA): TGCAGCGCTGGACAGTCCTCTGGAAACACCATATATTTT.

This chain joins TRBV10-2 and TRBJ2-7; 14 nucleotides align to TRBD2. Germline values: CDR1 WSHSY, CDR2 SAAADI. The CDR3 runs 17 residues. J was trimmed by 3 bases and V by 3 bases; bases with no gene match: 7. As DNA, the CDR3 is TGCGCCAGCAGTGACCTCCGCGGGACTAGCGGGAGCTACGAGCAGTACTTC. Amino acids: CASSDLRGTSGSYEQYF.

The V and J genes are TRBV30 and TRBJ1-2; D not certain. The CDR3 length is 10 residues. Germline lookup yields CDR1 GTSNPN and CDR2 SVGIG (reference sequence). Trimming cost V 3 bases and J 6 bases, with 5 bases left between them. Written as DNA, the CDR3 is TGTGCCTGGAGCCTTAATGGCTACACCTTC. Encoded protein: CAWSLNGYTF. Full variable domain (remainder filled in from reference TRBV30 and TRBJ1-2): SQTIHQWPATLVQPVGSPLSLECTVEGTSNPNLYWYRQAAGRGLQLLFYSVGIGQISSEVPQNLSASRPQDRQFILSSKKLLLSDSGFYLCAWSLNGYTFGSGTRLTVV.

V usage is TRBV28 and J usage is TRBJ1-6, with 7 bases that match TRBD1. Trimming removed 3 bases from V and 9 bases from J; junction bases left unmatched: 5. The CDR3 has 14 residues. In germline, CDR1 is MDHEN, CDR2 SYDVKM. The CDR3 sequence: CASSLTGSSSPLHF. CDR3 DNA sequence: TGTGCCAGCAGTTTGACAGGGAGTAGTTCACCCCTCCACTTT.

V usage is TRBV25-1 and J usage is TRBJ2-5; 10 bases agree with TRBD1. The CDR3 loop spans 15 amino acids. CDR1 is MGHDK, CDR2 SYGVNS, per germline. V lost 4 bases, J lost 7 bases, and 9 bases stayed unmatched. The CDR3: CASSASGTGVGTQYF. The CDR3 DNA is TGTGCCAGCAGTGCCTCCGGGACAGGGGTGGGGACCCAGTACTTC.

CDR3 in amino acids: CASSRPGNQPQHF. The CDR3 nucleotides are TGTGCCAGCAGCCGTCCGGGCAATCAGCCCCAGCATTTT. V is TRBV5-8 and J is TRBJ1-5; unclear D gene. CDR3 length equals 13 residues. CDR1 is SGHTS and CDR2 is YDEGEE in the germline V gene. Between the trimmed V and J ends, which lost 4 bases and 2 bases, there was a span of 7 bases. Complete variable domain (other parts from reference TRBV5-8 and TRBJ1-5): EAGVTQSPTHLIKTRGQQATLRCSPISGHTSVYWYQQALGLGLQFLLWYDEGEERNRGNFPPRFSGRQFPNYSSELNVNALELEDSALYLCASSRPGNQPQHFGDGTRLSIL.

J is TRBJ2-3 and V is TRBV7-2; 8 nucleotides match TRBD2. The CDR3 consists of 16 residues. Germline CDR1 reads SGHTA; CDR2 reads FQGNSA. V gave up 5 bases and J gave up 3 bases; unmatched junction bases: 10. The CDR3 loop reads CASSRTGTRNTDTQYF. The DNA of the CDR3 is TGTGCCAGCAGCAGAACCGGGACTAGAAATACAGATACGCAGTATTTT.

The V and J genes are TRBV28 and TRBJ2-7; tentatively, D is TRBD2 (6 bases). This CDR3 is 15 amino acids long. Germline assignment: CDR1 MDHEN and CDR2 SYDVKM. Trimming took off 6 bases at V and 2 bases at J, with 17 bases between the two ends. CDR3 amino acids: CASREGSGPTYEQYF. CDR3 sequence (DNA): TGTGCCAGCAGGGAAGGAAGCGGGCCAACCTACGAGCAGTACTTC.

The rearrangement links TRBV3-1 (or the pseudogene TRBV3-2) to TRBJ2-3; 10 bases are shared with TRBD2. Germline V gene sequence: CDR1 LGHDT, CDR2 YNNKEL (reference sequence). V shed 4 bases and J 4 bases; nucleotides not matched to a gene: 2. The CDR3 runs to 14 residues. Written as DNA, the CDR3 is TGTGCCAGCAGCCTCGGGACTAGCGCAGATACGCAGTATTTT. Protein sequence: CASSLGTSADTQYF.